The 9 T cell receptor beta chains below come from one sample, sequenced in a study of T cell responses to AZD1222 COVID-19 vaccine (dated by TCRdb to about 2021). To prepare the library, the immunoSEQ multiplex PCR assay was applied. Sourced from immuneACCESS, this table was stored by TCRdb with only in-frame sequences that have V and J called. A share of the clones is absent; for the studies checked, an unresolved V gene accounts for under half, and the remainder has no known explanation. For this sample the table gives 68,000 or so clones, of which roughly 86% were detected only once. The ten top clones hold 7.8% of the sample. The intended sense of this specimen's time point label: baseline before first vaccination. The sequencing used peripheral blood, collected on day 0 of AZD1222 vaccination. The receptors stem from an adult in good health.

The chain combines TRBV2 with TRBJ1-5; D gene unclear. V was shortened by 3 bases and J by 6 bases, with 18 bases between the two germline ends. The CDR3 is made up of 16 amino acids. Per the germline V gene, CDR1 is SNHLY and CDR2 is FYNNEI. The DNA for the CDR3 is TGTGCCAGCAGTGAGGTCTTCGTCGGGGTGGGTCAGCCCCAGCATTTT. Its translation: CASSEVFVGVGQPQHF.

The chain couples TRBV9 to TRBJ1-3; D not certain. Germline values: CDR1 SGDLS, CDR2 YYNGEE. Trimming cost V 3 bases and J 3 bases, with 4 bases left between them. The CDR3 is made up of 12 amino acids. DNA of the CDR3: TGTGCCAGCAGCGCATATGGAAACACCATATATTTT. Protein product: CASSAYGNTIYF. Using reference TRBV9 and TRBJ1-3 for the parts outside the CDR3, the full variable domain is DSGVTQTPKHLITATGQRVTLRCSPRSGDLSVYWYQQSLDQGLQFLIQYYNGEERAKGNILERFSAQQFPDLHSELNLSSLELGDSALYFCASSAYGNTIYFGEGSWLTVV.

The V and J genes are TRBV19 and TRBJ1-1, with a weak D call TRBD1 (5 bases). The CDR3 consists of 14 residues. V lost 5 bases and J lost 0, with 10 bases in between. In germline, CDR1 is LNHDA, CDR2 SQIVND (reference sequence). The CDR3 spells CASSFGHLNTEAFF. DNA of the CDR3: TGTGCCAGTAGTTTTGGACATTTGAACACTGAAGCTTTCTTT. The variable domain in full, with the rest retrieved from reference TRBV19 and TRBJ1-1, is DGGITQSPKYLFRKEGQNVTLSCEQNLNHDAMYWYRQDPGQGLRLIYYSQIVNDFQKGDIAEGYSVSREKKESFPLTVTSAQKNPTAFYLCASSFGHLNTEAFFGQGTRLTVV.

This clone was picked up one time. The chain links TRBV7-8 to TRBJ1-4; unclear D gene. Germline V gene lookup returns CDR1 SGHVS and CDR2 FQNEAQ. V was trimmed by 5 bases and J by 5 bases, leaving 12 bases between them. This CDR3 is 14 amino acids long. In DNA form, the CDR3 reads TGTGCCAGCAGCACGGACCGACGGAATGAAAAACTGTTTTTT. Its protein is CASSTDRRNEKLFF.

This chain uses TRBV6-5 with TRBJ1-1; no clear D gene. The germline V gene encodes CDR1 MNHEY and CDR2 SVGAGI. This CDR3 region has 16 residues. V lost 4 bases, J lost 3 bases, and 18 bases lay in between. The CDR3: CASSSRANWGYTEAFF. The CDR3, as DNA: TGTGCCAGCAGTTCACGGGCCAACTGGGGTTACACTGAAGCTTTCTTT.

The CDR3 spells CSASFGNTGELFF. The CDR3 coding sequence is TGCAGTGCTAGTTTCGGGAACACCGGGGAGCTGTTTTTT. The chain uses TRBV20-1 and TRBJ2-2; no reliable D call. CDR1 is DFQATT and CDR2 is SNEGSKA in the germline V gene (reference sequence). The CDR3 runs to 13 residues. Trimming removed 3 bases from V and 1 base from J, with 6 bases in between.

The chain uses TRBV19 and TRBJ1-2; the D gene is possibly TRBD1 (5 bases). The CDR3 has 15 residues. Trimming stripped 4 bases from V and 6 bases from J, with 18 bases between. Germline V gene sequence: CDR1 LNHDA, CDR2 SQIVND (reference sequence). CDR3 protein: CASSTWDAGSDGYTF. CDR3 DNA sequence: TGTGCCAGTAGTACCTGGGACGCCGGCTCGGATGGCTACACCTTC.

CDR3 nucleotides: TGTGCCAGCAGTGAAGACCAGGGTAGTGTATACACCATATATTTT. This encodes CASSEDQGSVYTIYF. The genes are TRBV6-1 and TRBJ1-3; maybe TRBD1 (5 bases). CDR3 length: 15 residues. Trimming shortened V by 1 base and J by 8 bases, and 15 bases separated the two germline ends. Germline CDR1 reads MNHNS; CDR2 reads SASEGT.

This clone is a singleton in its sample. The chain is built from TRBV24-1 and TRBJ2-6, with 8 bases aligning to TRBD1. Germline V gene lookup returns CDR1 KGHDR and CDR2 SFDVKD. J lost 2 bases, V lost 5 bases, and 4 bases had no gene match. CDR3 length equals 16 residues. CDR3 protein: CATSVPRGPGANVLTF. CDR3 DNA sequence: TGTGCCACCAGTGTCCCCAGGGGGCCTGGGGCCAACGTCCTGACTTTC.